The rows below give T cell receptor beta chains drawn from one sample of a study of OX40 agonist ivuxolimab in advanced cancers. TCRdb's table, derived via immunoSEQ multiplex PCR, lists solely in-frame clones and lacks some. The data show roughly 24,000 clones, more than 80% seen once. The specimen comprised CD4+ or CD8+ T cells sorted from blood, sampled in a trial of the OX40 agonist ivuxolimab. All receptors come from an adult with an advanced solid tumor such as melanoma, head and neck, liver or kidney cancer. CDR3s leave out the opening cysteine and the closing phenylalanine or tryptophan. The D gene is left open where the match is weak. Part of the rows lack a size; the others show once, few, many or a class for expanded clones.

abundance | d_gene | j_gene | v_gene | CDR3aa
- | - | TRBJ2-7 | TRBV9 | ASSPHPETLDSYEQY
- | TRBD2 | TRBJ2-1 | TRBV7-9 | ASSPQAGGGNEQF
once | - | TRBJ2-7 | TRBV19 | ASSIGDTHYEQY
- | TRBD2 | TRBJ2-3 | TRBV19 | ASQTSGSTDTQY
- | - | TRBJ2-5 | TRBV5-8 | ASSLGRLQETQY
- | - | - | TRBV6-6 | ASSYSGPSSYEQY
- | - | TRBJ2-4 | TRBV28 | ASSLYGDPGLAKNIQY
few | - | TRBJ1-2 | TRBV6-5 | ASSLRGESYGYT
- | TRBD2 | TRBJ2-7 | TRBV4-2 | ASSQLTSGSRWEQY
few | - | TRBJ2-3 | TRBV27 | ASSLLGPTSTDTQY
- | - | TRBJ1-3 | TRBV16 | ASSQSPGISSGNTIY
- | - | TRBJ2-1 | TRBV29-1 | SSGQFNEQF
- | - | TRBJ2-3 | TRBV7-8 | ASSLVRGPTDTQY
- | TRBD2 | TRBJ2-1 | TRBV7-2 | ASSLSWASGGNEQF
- | - | TRBJ2-7 | TRBV5-6 | ASSPGLGVYEQY
- | - | TRBJ2-2 | TRBV7-9 | ASSPHHGELF
once | - | TRBJ2-3 | TRBV10-3 | AISESPTDTQY
- | - | TRBJ2-7 | TRBV7-6 | ASVGVYEQY
- | TRBD1 | TRBJ2-7 | TRBV13 | ASSLGTVHEQY
- | - | TRBJ2-1 | TRBV21-1 | ASRIIAGGPEKEQF
- | TRBD2 | TRBJ2-1 | TRBV9 | ASSVGGRASNEQF
- | - | TRBJ2-7 | TRBV7-9 | ASSLANRDYEQY
- | - | TRBJ2-1 | TRBV28 | ASSRIRGSSYNEQF
- | TRBD1 | TRBJ2-7 | TRBV5-4 | ASSSPTGSYEQY
few | - | TRBJ2-1 | TRBV19 | ASSIGGVYNEQF
- | - | TRBJ2-2 | TRBV7-9 | ASSLASLLAGGELF
- | - | TRBJ2-3 | TRBV5-8 | ASGSLTDTQY
- | - | TRBJ2-3 | TRBV9 | ASSVGSGTDTQY
- | - | TRBJ1-1 | TRBV7-9 | ASSLGSGAEAF
- | TRBD1 | TRBJ1-1 | TRBV7-9 | ASSRTGANTEAF
- | - | TRBJ2-7 | TRBV15 | ATSRDWDPGEQY
- | TRBD1 | TRBJ1-1 | TRBV4-3 | ASSQGTGAF
- | TRBD2 | TRBJ2-1 | TRBV6-5 | ASSYSSGSENEQF
once | - | TRBJ2-5 | TRBV5-1 | ASSLVSRFQETQY
- | - | TRBJ1-1 | TRBV27 | ASSDRLNTEAF
- | TRBD2 | TRBJ2-3 | TRBV2 | ASSEGGGRPRTDTQY